This entry features one TCR beta chain sequence. The entry originates in a study of T cell responses to AZD1222 COVID-19 vaccine. CDR3 length: 15 residues. V shed 6 bases and J shed 1 base, with 15 bases lying between them. Germline CDR1 reads MNHEY; CDR2 reads SMNVEV (reference sequence). Measured with immunoSEQ multiplex PCR; TCRdb has only the in-frame clones, and not every one. The table shows roughly 91,000 clones, with roughly nine tenths occurring only once. The receptor comes from an adult in good health. The sequencing here drew on peripheral blood, taken on day 0 of AZD1222 vaccination. This chain uses TRBV27 with TRBJ1-1; the D is unclear. CDR3 nucleotide sequence: TGTGCCAGCAGCCCGGATCGACGGCCGAACACTGAAGCTTTCTTT. Its protein is CASSPDRRPNTEAFF.